Shown below are 16 T cell receptor beta chains from a single sample sequenced in a study of blood T cells in healthy people across ages. Alongside a J-beta primer mix, a sample-barcoded 5' primer served in a second PCR lasting roughly 7 to 12 cycles. TCRdb reprocessed the 5' RACE reads via MiXCR and lists one record per CDR3 protein. The sample lists over 950,000 distinct CDR3 sequences; approximately 38% were seen once. Sequencing was carried out using blood. The receptor set was obtained from a man aged 18 to 29 in good health.

This clonotype was detected only a few times. One end of the junction does not line up with germline, which may come from a read error. The V and J genes are TRBV6-5 and TRBJ1-6; unclear D gene. Per the germline V gene, CDR1 is MNHEY and CDR2 is SVGAGI. This CDR3 contains 14 residues. CDR3 sequence reads: CASALDTVNAPLHF. In nucleotides, the CDR3 is TGTGCCAGCGCGCTTGACACTGTTAATGCACCCCTCCACTTT.

The V gene is TRBV6-1, the J gene TRBJ1-4, with D possibly being TRBD1 (6 bases). The CDR3 consists of 15 residues. The V and J ends lost 1 base and 6 bases respectively, with 12 bases between them. Germline V gene lookup returns CDR1 MNHNS and CDR2 SASEGT. The CDR3 region is CASSEGGGKYEKLFF. CDR3 sequence (DNA): TGTGCCAGCAGTGAAGGGGGGGGCAAGTATGAAAAACTGTTTTTT.

The rearrangement links TRBV5-1 to TRBJ2-7; D might be TRBD1 or TRBD2, each matching 5 bases. V lost 4 bases and J lost 3, with 14 bases in between. This CDR3 comprises 14 residues. Germline CDR1 reads SGHRS; CDR2 reads YFSETQ. The CDR3: CASSGNGADYEQYF. The CDR3 coding sequence is TGCGCCAGCAGCGGAAACGGGGCAGACTACGAGCAGTACTTC.

The table lists this clonotype with a count of one. This sequence joins TRBV6-5 and TRBJ1-2, with D perhaps matching TRBD1 (6 bases). Germline lookup yields CDR1 MNHEY and CDR2 SVGAGI. The CDR3 has 15 amino acids. Trimming cost V 2 bases and J 6 bases, with 16 bases left between them. The CDR3: CASSYHIRGADGYTF. DNA of the CDR3: TGTGCCAGCAGTTACCACATCAGGGGAGCGGATGGCTACACCTTC.

The chain carries TRBV20-1 and TRBJ2-5, with 14 bases fitting TRBD2. Germline CDR1 reads DFQATT; CDR2 reads SNEGSKA (reference sequence). With V trimmed by 2 bases and J by 11 bases, 13 bases remained unmatched. The CDR3 extends over 16 amino acids. CDR3: CSARSRLAGGPGEQYF. The CDR3 coding sequence is TGCAGTGCTAGATCCAGACTAGCGGGGGGGCCTGGTGAGCAGTACTTC.

The chain is built from TRBV2 and TRBJ2-5; D remains ambiguous. The CDR3 runs to 12 residues. Germline V gene lookup returns CDR1 SNHLY and CDR2 FYNNEI. The V end was cut by 8 bases, the J end by 0 bases, with 7 bases between. CDR3 region: CASQVYQETQYF. The CDR3 coding sequence is TGTGCCAGCCAAGTGTACCAAGAGACCCAGTACTTC.

This clonotype was seen at least ten times. This chain connects TRBV19 to TRBJ2-7; 8 bases align to TRBD1. The CDR3 has 14 amino acids. V dropped 9 bases and J dropped 2; count of bases not matched to a gene: 9. The germline gives CDR1 LNHDA, CDR2 SQIVND (reference sequence). CDR3 in amino acids: CASSSGTGPYEQYF. The CDR3 DNA reads TGTGCCAGCAGCTCCGGGACAGGCCCCTACGAGCAGTACTTC.

To note about this clonotype: A much more abundant neighbour one base away suggests this may be a read error. The chain employs TRBV11-1 and TRBJ2-7; D not resolved. Germline CDR1 reads SGHAT; CDR2 reads FQDESV (reference sequence). With 10 bases removed from V and 2 bases from J, the gap between germline ends came to 15 bases. CDR3 length equals 13 residues. The CDR3 region has the DNA TGTGCCACCGGACGGGCTGCGACCTACGAGCAGTACTTC. It specifies CATGRAATYEQYF.

There are a few counts of this clonotype. The chain uses TRBV2 and TRBJ2-3, with a tentative D call TRBD1 (6 bases). This CDR3 has 14 residues. Trimming took off 6 bases at V and 6 bases at J, with 16 bases between the two ends. Germline CDR1 SNHLY, CDR2 FYNNEI. In DNA form, the CDR3 reads TGTGCCAGCAGCAAGCAAAGACAGGTGGATACGCAGTATTTT. It codes for CASSKQRQVDTQYF.

This sequence joins TRBV12-3 or TRBV12-4 and TRBJ2-1; 9 bases are shared with TRBD2. The DNA end lines up better with TRBJ2-7; the J call may be wrong. This CDR3 region has 15 residues. The CDR3 DNA reads TGTGCCAGCAGACCGACTAGCGGAAGGTCAAATGAGCAGTACTTC. Its translation is CASRPTSGRSNEQYF.

Details on this clonotype: This may stem from a read error, because a much larger clone lies one nucleotide away. V is TRBV20-1 and J is TRBJ2-7; TRBD2 agrees at 7 bases. The germline V gene has CDR1 DFQATT and CDR2 SNEGSKA (reference sequence). With V trimmed by 7 bases and J by 4 bases, 4 bases remained unmatched. The CDR3 is 11 residues long. Written as DNA, the CDR3 is TGCAGTGTTACGCGGGGGTACGAGCAGTACTTC. Translating it yields CSVTRGYEQYF.

This clonotype was seen repeatedly, ten times or more. The V and J genes are TRBV6-6 and TRBJ1-2, with TRBD1 identical over 7 bases. Germline V CDR1 and CDR2: MNHNY, SVGAGI (reference sequence). With V trimmed by 6 bases and J by 6 bases, 13 bases remained unmatched. The CDR3 runs 15 residues. DNA for the CDR3: TGTGCCAGCAGACCGCACTCGGACAGGTCCCATGGCTACACCTTC. This translates into CASRPHSDRSHGYTF.

There are a few counts of this clonotype. The rearrangement uses TRBV7-2 and TRBJ1-1, with a possible D match to TRBD1 (5 bases). The CDR3 contains 14 residues. Germline V lookup: CDR1 SGHTA, CDR2 FQGNSA. V was cut by 8 bases and J by 0 bases, with 13 bases left in between. Written as DNA, the CDR3 is TGTGCCAGCTTCCCACTGGGACTGAACACTGAAGCTTTCTTT. Translation: CASFPLGLNTEAFF.

On this clonotype: At one end the junction does not follow the germline gene, possibly because of a read error. The gene calls are TRBV10-3 and TRBJ2-1; D remains ambiguous. CDR1 ENHRY and CDR2 SYGVKD come from the germline V gene. CDR3 length: 15 amino acids. Written as DNA, the CDR3 is TGTGCCACCAGTGGTCAAAAAGGAGTATACAATGAGCAGTTCTTC. It is translated as CATSGQKGVYNEQFF.

V gene TRBV12-3 or TRBV12-4 combines with J gene TRBJ2-3, with 8 bases lining up with TRBD2. This CDR3 contains 15 residues. V lost 3 bases and J lost 6; bases outside the gene matches: 8. The CDR3 DNA follows: TGTGCCAGCAGTTTTACCAGCGGGGGTAGGGATACGCAGTATTTT. It is translated as CASSFTSGGRDTQYF.

This clonotype was picked up a small number of times. V is TRBV7-9 and J is TRBJ2-3; 8 bases match TRBD1. The CDR3 is made up of 14 amino acids. Germline-derived CDR1 and CDR2 are SEHNR and FQNEAQ (reference sequence). Trimming took 4 bases from V and 2 from J; bases not matched to a gene: 2. CDR3 loop: CASSSQGVTDTQYF. As DNA, the CDR3 is TGTGCCAGCAGCTCACAGGGGGTCACAGATACGCAGTATTTT.